The 31 T cell receptor beta chains below were found in one sample sequenced in a study of T-cell memory formation after mild COVID-19. TCRdb recomputed calls from the 5' RACE reads with MiXCR, one row per CDR3 protein. Of roughly 500,000 distinct CDR3 sequences listed, around 21% are singletons. The sequencing sample was made of PBMCs or a T cell subset sorted from them (not recorded which). The receptors derive from an adult woman who had mild COVID-19 (a few samples of this study predate the infection). Cell type and time point are not known.

J is TRBJ2-2 and V is TRBV6-2 or TRBV6-3, with TRBD2 matching 9 bases. This CDR3 has 16 residues. J lost 4 bases, V lost 0 bases, and 3 bases had no gene match. CDR1 is MNHEY, CDR2 SVGEGT, per germline. CDR3: CASSYSSGSITGELFF. The CDR3 DNA follows: TGTGCCAGCAGTTACTCTAGCGGGAGTATCACCGGGGAGCTGTTTTTT.

This clonotype was seen more than once but under ten times. The chain links TRBV15 to TRBJ2-1, with unresolved D. Germline V gene lookup returns CDR1 LNHNV and CDR2 YYDKDF (reference sequence). Trimming removed 4 bases at V and 3 bases at J, with 7 bases between. The CDR3 sequence is 13 residues long. The CDR3 loop is CATSNYRYNEQFF. In DNA form, the CDR3 reads TGTGCCACCAGCAACTACCGCTACAATGAGCAGTTCTTC. Complete variable domain (other parts from reference TRBV15 and TRBJ2-1): DAMVIQNPRYQVTQFGKPVTLSCSQTLNHNVMYWYQQKSSQAPKLLFHYYDKDFNNEADTPDNFQSRRPNTSFCFLDIRSPGLGDTAMYLCATSNYRYNEQFFGPGTRLTVL.

The CDR3 region has the DNA TGCAGTGCTAGAGCCTCAGGTCAGCCCCAGCATTTT. This codes for CSARASGQPQHF. The chain joins TRBV20-1 to TRBJ1-5, with D unclear. In germline, CDR1 is DFQATT, CDR2 SNEGSKA (reference sequence). Between the trimmed V and J ends, which lost 1 base and 6 bases, there was a span of 7 bases. There are 12 residues in the CDR3.

The chain uses TRBV5-6 and TRBJ2-1; 9 nucleotides line up with TRBD2. This CDR3 has 14 residues. After removal of 2 bases from V and 9 bases from J, the junction contained 6 bases not matched to a gene. Germline loops: CDR1 SGHDT, CDR2 YYEEEE. The CDR3 nucleotides are TGTGCCAGCAGCTTACAGCGGGAGGACGGTGAGCAGTTCTTC. Protein product: CASSLQREDGEQFF.

The chain employs TRBV6-5 and TRBJ2-4; D possibly corresponds to TRBD2 (6 bases). The CDR3 has 13 amino acids. Germline lookup yields CDR1 MNHEY and CDR2 SVGAGI. With 6 bases removed from V and 8 bases from J, the gap between germline ends came to 14 bases. In DNA form, the CDR3 reads TGTGCCAGCAGCCCCCACCGCGGGGACATTCAGTACTTC. Translating it yields CASSPHRGDIQYF.

This clonotype was seen repeatedly, ten times or more. The genes are TRBV2 and TRBJ2-4; possible D gene TRBD2, 6 bases. V gave up 8 bases and J gave up 0 bases, with 8 bases separating them. Germline CDR1 is SNHLY and CDR2 is FYNNEI. This CDR3 has 13 amino acids. As DNA, the CDR3 is TGTGCCAGCGGGGGGATAGCCAAAAACATTCAGTACTTC. Protein product: CASGGIAKNIQYF.

By sample share, this clonotype is medium-sized. The rearrangement uses TRBV5-1 and TRBJ1-6, with D uncertain. The CDR3 has 18 amino acids. Germline-derived CDR1 and CDR2 are SGHRS and YFSETQ. Trimming stripped 2 bases from V and 0 bases from J, with 15 bases between. The CDR3 region is CASSFGPPRDSYNSPLHF. The CDR3, as DNA: TGCGCCAGCAGCTTTGGTCCACCCCGAGACTCCTATAATTCACCCCTCCACTTT.

The chain recombines TRBV6-5 with TRBJ1-5, with unresolved D. The germline CDR1 and CDR2 sequences are MNHEY and SVGAGI. V lost 5 bases and J lost 7, with 12 bases in between. The CDR3 contains 13 residues. The CDR3 sequence is CASSRRVGQPQHF. The CDR3 DNA sequence: TGTGCCAGCAGTCGAAGGGTGGGCCAGCCCCAGCATTTT.

CDR3 coding DNA: TGTGCCAGCAGTGGGACTAGCGGGGGGCAAGAGACCCAGTACTTC. Amino acids: CASSGTSGGQETQYF. V and J are TRBV2 and TRBJ2-5; 14 nucleotides align to TRBD2. The CDR3 is 15 residues long. J gave up 2 bases and V 4 bases, and 0 bases lay outside the gene matches. Per the germline V gene, CDR1 is SNHLY and CDR2 is FYNNEI.

This clonotype was detected only a few times. This sequence joins TRBV10-3 and TRBJ2-3; unclear D gene. Trimming stripped 6 bases from V and 4 bases from J, with 11 bases between. Germline V CDR1 and CDR2: ENHRY, SYGVKD. This CDR3 region has 13 residues. CDR3 in amino acids: CAIRGGTPDTQYF. CDR3 in DNA: TGTGCCATCAGGGGTGGCACCCCAGATACGCAGTATTTT.

The chain uses TRBV4-1 and TRBJ2-4; TRBD2 matches at 12 bases. This CDR3 comprises 17 residues. Germline V gene lookup returns CDR1 MGHRA and CDR2 YSYEKL. V lost 2 bases and J lost 11; bases outside the gene matches: 13. CDR3 sequence reads: CASSQFAPLAGGLVQYF. The CDR3 region has the DNA TGCGCCAGCAGCCAATTCGCCCCCCTAGCGGGGGGGCTTGTTCAGTACTTC.

The chain joins TRBV6-2 or TRBV6-3 to TRBJ2-5; the match to TRBD2 covers 9 bases. From germline, CDR1 is MNHEY and CDR2 SVGEGT. Trimming removed 2 bases from V and 6 bases from J; junction bases left unmatched: 13. CDR3 size: 17 residues. CDR3 sequence: CASSYALAGLAGKTQYF. CDR3 bases: TGTGCCAGCAGTTACGCCCTAGCGGGCCTAGCGGGGAAGACCCAGTACTTC.

CDR3 coding DNA: TGTGCCAGCAGCACCAGGTGGGACGAGCAGTACTTC. It translates to CASSTRWDEQYF. The chain joins TRBV7-9 to TRBJ2-7, with D unclear. Germline V gene data show CDR1 as SEHNR and CDR2 as FQNEAQ (reference sequence). The CDR3 contains 12 residues. Trimming took 5 bases from V and 5 from J, leaving 10 bases between them.

This clonotype was recorded a few times. J is TRBJ2-4 and V is TRBV3-1, with D maybe TRBD2 (6 bases). V shed 0 bases and J shed 12 bases, with 18 bases lying between them. CDR3 length equals 15 residues. The germline gives CDR1 LGHDT, CDR2 YNNKEL (reference sequence). CDR3 region: CASSQDGRRRVSQYF. CDR3 DNA: TGTGCCAGCAGCCAAGATGGGCGGCGGAGGGTTTCTCAGTACTTC.

The V and J genes are TRBV20-1 and TRBJ2-3; D remains ambiguous. The CDR3 sequence is 13 residues long. Germline CDR1 is DFQATT and CDR2 is SNEGSKA (reference sequence). V was cut by 7 bases and J by 6 bases, with 17 bases left in between. This CDR3 reads CSVGPTLRDTQYF. The CDR3 bases are TGCAGTGTAGGGCCCACCCTCCGGGATACGCAGTATTTT.

There are a few counts of this clonotype. The chain couples TRBV4-3 to TRBJ2-3; 13 nucleotides align to TRBD2. The CDR3 runs to 14 residues. Trimming at V came to 6 bases and at J to 6 bases, leaving 3 bases not matched to a gene. Germline CDR1 reads LGHNA; CDR2 reads YSLEER. CDR3 loop: CASSRLAGGDTQYF. CDR3 sequence (DNA): TGCGCCAGCAGTCGACTAGCGGGAGGTGATACGCAGTATTTT.

This clonotype has more than one count but fewer than ten. V gene TRBV20-1 combines with J gene TRBJ2-6; no clear D. The CDR3 runs to 14 residues. V was trimmed by 5 bases and J by 0 bases, leaving 8 bases between them. Looked up from germline, CDR1 is DFQATT and CDR2 is SNEGSKA (reference sequence). CDR3 sequence reads: CSAYVHSGANVLTF. In DNA form, the CDR3 reads TGCAGTGCTTACGTCCACTCTGGGGCCAACGTCCTGACTTTC.

The table lists this clonotype with a few counts. V and J are TRBV7-9 and TRBJ1-1; 7 bases fit TRBD1. Germline values: CDR1 SEHNR, CDR2 FQNEAQ (reference sequence). V trimming: 5 bases; J trimming: 3 bases; junction bases outside the gene matches: 15. This CDR3 comprises 17 residues. The CDR3 DNA reads as TGTGCCAGCAGCCCAAAGGTAGGGGGCGAAGGGGACACTGAAGCTTTCTTT. Its translation: CASSPKVGGEGDTEAFF.

This clonotype was counted only a few times. The chain has TRBV5-1 and TRBJ1-1; D call uncertain. Germline V gene lookup returns CDR1 SGHRS and CDR2 YFSETQ. V was trimmed by 0 bases and J by 6 bases, leaving 9 bases between them. The CDR3 covers 13 residues. The CDR3 loop is CASSLVAGSEAFF. The CDR3 region has the DNA TGCGCCAGCAGCTTGGTCGCGGGCTCTGAAGCTTTCTTT. The complete variable domain, with remaining parts taken from reference TRBV5-1 and TRBJ1-1, reads KAGVTQTPRYLIKTRGQQVTLSCSPISGHRSVSWYQQTPGQGLQFLFEYFSETQRNKGNFPGRFSGRQFSNSRSEMNVSTLELGDSALYLCASSLVAGSEAFFGQGTRLTVV.

The gene calls are TRBV7-9 and TRBJ2-7; D possibly corresponds to TRBD1 (6 bases). The V and J ends lost 5 bases and 2 bases respectively, with 13 bases between them. Germline values: CDR1 SEHNR, CDR2 FQNEAQ (reference sequence). The length of the CDR3 is 14 residues. This CDR3 is CASSPTGTPYEQYF. For the CDR3, the DNA is TGTGCCAGCAGCCCTACCGGGACACCCTACGAGCAGTACTTC.

V is TRBV3-1 and J is TRBJ2-1; D is unclear. V shed 0 bases and J shed 6 bases, with 6 bases lying between them. CDR3 length: 13 amino acids. Germline V CDR1 and CDR2: LGHDT, YNNKEL (reference sequence). CDR3 sequence reads: CASSQDYSNEQFF. In nucleotides, the CDR3 is TGTGCCAGCAGCCAAGACTACTCCAATGAGCAGTTCTTC.

Remarks on this clonotype: Possible read error: a much larger clone is one base away. This rearrangement joins TRBV18 to TRBJ2-5; maybe TRBD2 (5 bases). V shed 3 bases and J shed 7 bases, with 12 bases lying between them. The CDR3 loop spans 13 amino acids. Germline CDR1 reads KGHSH; CDR2 reads LQKENI. The DNA of the CDR3 is TGTGCCAGCTCACCGGGGAGAAGAGGGACCCAGTACTTC. It codes for CASSPGRRGTQYF. Filled out from reference TRBV18 and TRBJ2-5, the complete variable domain reads NAGVMQNPRHLVRRRGQEARLRCSPMKGHSHVYWYRQLPEEGLKFMVYLQKENIIDESGMPKERFSAEFPKEGPSILRIQQVVRGDSAAYFCASSPGRRGTQYFGPGTRLLVL.

The chain employs TRBV6-1 and TRBJ2-7, with 7 bases that match TRBD1. With V trimmed by 3 bases and J by 2 bases, 13 bases remained unmatched. Germline V gene data show CDR1 as MNHNS and CDR2 as SASEGT. This CDR3 contains 17 residues. CDR3 coding DNA: TGTGCCAGCAGTGATCACGGGGCACAGGGGCCACCCTACGAGCAGTACTTC. It is translated as CASSDHGAQGPPYEQYF.

This clonotype occurred a few times. This chain uses TRBV6-2 or TRBV6-3 with TRBJ2-7; 7 positions match TRBD2. Germline CDR1 is MNHEY and CDR2 is SVGEGT. The CDR3 loop spans 12 amino acids. The V segment lost 7 bases and the J segment 3 bases; nucleotides outside the gene matches: 3. CDR3 DNA: TGTGCCAGCAAAGCGGGAATCTACGAGCAGTACTTC. Translating gives CASKAGIYEQYF.

This clonotype was seen more than once but under ten times. This chain joins TRBV10-3 and TRBJ2-3; 11 bases are a match to TRBD2. This CDR3 comprises 16 residues. After removal of 6 bases from V and 13 bases from J, the junction contained 18 bases not matched to a gene. In germline, CDR1 is ENHRY, CDR2 SYGVKD. The CDR3 loop reads CAIRSLGTSGPKSKYF. CDR3 sequence (DNA): TGTGCCATCAGGAGCCTCGGGACTAGCGGCCCCAAGAGCAAGTATTTT.

This chain uses TRBV7-9 with TRBJ2-5; a weak D match, TRBD2 (7 bases). Germline CDR1 is SEHNR and CDR2 is FQNEAQ (reference sequence). The CDR3 runs to 15 residues. V lost 3 bases and J lost 1, with 12 bases in between. CDR3 sequence: CASSFARGAQETQYF. The CDR3 DNA follows: TGTGCCAGCAGCTTCGCCCGGGGGGCCCAAGAGACCCAGTACTTC.

This clonotype was counted at least ten times. This rearrangement joins TRBV6-2 or TRBV6-3 to TRBJ2-3; 10 nucleotides line up with TRBD2. Germline lookup yields CDR1 MNHEY and CDR2 SVGEGT. Unmatched junction bases numbered 13, after V lost 6 bases and J lost 1 base. The CDR3 is made up of 18 amino acids. The CDR3 nucleotides are TGTGCCAGCAGCCAGGGACTAGCGAGCCTCTCCGGCACAGATACGCAGTATTTT. Residues: CASSQGLASLSGTDTQYF.

This chain uses TRBV5-5 with TRBJ2-7; 12 nucleotides line up with TRBD2. The CDR3 contains 14 residues. The germline V gene encodes CDR1 SGHKS and CDR2 YYEKEE (reference sequence). The trim removed 5 bases at V and 6 bases at J, leaving 6 bases unmatched. The CDR3 region has the DNA TGTGCCAGCAGTGGACTAGCGGGATCGGGCGAGCAGTACTTC. It is translated as CASSGLAGSGEQYF.

The J gene is TRBJ2-7, the V gene TRBV4-1; 14 positions match TRBD2. With V trimmed by 3 bases and J by 2 bases, 3 bases remained unmatched. Looked up from germline, CDR1 is MGHRA and CDR2 is YSYEKL. The CDR3 covers 16 residues. The CDR3 loop is CASSQRLAGGPYEQYF. CDR3 nucleotide sequence: TGCGCCAGCAGCCAGAGACTAGCGGGAGGGCCCTACGAGCAGTACTTC.

This clonotype has ten or more counts. The chain's CDR3 is CASSLGQSGSYEQYF. DNA for the CDR3: TGTGCCAGCAGTCTGGGACAGTCCGGCTCCTACGAGCAGTACTTC. The chain uses TRBV12-3 or TRBV12-4 and TRBJ2-7; 7 bases map to TRBD1. This CDR3 comprises 15 residues. J gave up 0 bases and V 5 bases, and 7 bases lay outside the gene matches.

This clonotype was counted ten times or more. This rearrangement joins TRBV2 to TRBJ2-1; TRBD2 aligns across 12 bases. V gave up 5 bases and J gave up 0 bases; unmatched junction bases: 11. Germline V lookup: CDR1 SNHLY, CDR2 FYNNEI. The CDR3 spans 19 residues. The CDR3 is CASSYARTSGNPSYNEQFF. In nucleotides, the CDR3 is TGTGCCAGCAGTTATGCCCGGACTAGCGGGAACCCCTCCTACAATGAGCAGTTCTTC.